The next 28 T cell receptor beta chains were all read from a single sample in a study of blood T cells in healthy people across ages. Alongside a J-beta primer mix, a sample-barcoded 5' primer served in a second PCR lasting about 6 to 11 cycles. TCRdb reprocessed the 5' RACE reads with MiXCR, giving one entry per CDR3 protein. The sample has 540,000 or so distinct CDR3 sequences; about 26% are singletons. The sample comprised blood. These receptor sequences come from a woman in her 70s in good health.

The chain carries TRBV3-1 and TRBJ2-5; D remains ambiguous. Trimming shortened V by 4 bases and J by 5 bases, and 5 bases separated the two germline ends. The germline V gene has CDR1 LGHDT and CDR2 YNNKEL (reference sequence). The CDR3 totals 11 residues. The DNA for the CDR3 is TGTGCCAGCAGCCGCTGGGAGACCCAGTACTTC. It is translated as CASSRWETQYF.

V and J are TRBV11-3 and TRBJ2-2; 12 bases align to TRBD2. V lost 1 base, J lost 2 bases, and 2 bases stayed unmatched. Germline values: CDR1 SGHNT, CDR2 YENEEA. The CDR3 totals 17 residues. The CDR3 protein is CASSLVGLAGNTGELFF. Here the CDR3 DNA reads TGTGCCAGCAGCTTAGTAGGACTAGCGGGAAACACCGGGGAGCTGTTTTTT.

This rearrangement joins TRBV6-5 to TRBJ1-4; D is undetermined. The CDR3 is 14 amino acids. V lost 4 bases and J lost 8, with 14 bases in between. CDR1 and CDR2 from the germline V gene are MNHEY and SVGAGI. CDR3 sequence reads: CASSFAAREEKLFF. CDR3 nucleotide sequence: TGTGCCAGCAGTTTCGCGGCCCGGGAGGAAAAACTGTTTTTT.

The sample holds one count of this clonotype. The rearrangement links TRBV30 to TRBJ1-2; 7 bases agree with TRBD1. The V segment lost 2 bases and the J segment 1 base; nucleotides outside the gene matches: 7. The CDR3 spans 15 residues. The germline gives CDR1 GTSNPN, CDR2 SVGIG (reference sequence). For the CDR3, the DNA is TGTGCCTGGAGTCAACAGGGGAATCTTAACTATGGCTACACCTTC. Protein product: CAWSQQGNLNYGYTF.

J is TRBJ2-7 and V is TRBV29-1, with 8 nucleotides matching TRBD1. V dropped 3 bases and J dropped 6; count of bases not matched to a gene: 7. Germline V gene lookup returns CDR1 SQVTM and CDR2 ANQGSEA. The length of the CDR3 is 13 residues. CDR3 sequence: CSVDQGARGEQYF. The DNA of the CDR3 is TGCAGCGTTGATCAGGGGGCGAGGGGCGAGCAGTACTTC.

This clonotype occurred a few times. The J gene is TRBJ2-7, the V gene TRBV7-2; 12 nucleotides match TRBD2. Gene TRBJ2-1 matches the end of the DNA better, so the J call may be wrong. Germline CDR1 reads SGHTA; CDR2 reads FQGNSA. The CDR3 is 16 residues long. CDR3 region: CASSRPASGGGNEQFF. CDR3 sequence (DNA): TGTGCCAGCAGCCGCCCAGCTAGCGGGGGGGGTAATGAGCAGTTCTTC.

The genes are TRBV29-1 and TRBJ2-7; 14 bases are a match to TRBD2. There are 14 residues in the CDR3. CDR1 is SQVTM and CDR2 is ANQGSEA in the germline V gene. With V trimmed by 4 bases and J by 3 bases, 2 bases remained unmatched. CDR3 residues: CSVGGLAGDYEQYF. The CDR3 region has the DNA TGCAGCGTTGGGGGACTAGCGGGAGACTACGAGCAGTACTTC.

This chain uses TRBV12-3 or TRBV12-4 with TRBJ2-3, with D perhaps TRBD1 or TRBD2 (6 bases each). Trimming took off 10 bases at V and 4 bases at J, with 12 bases between the two ends. The CDR3 consists of 12 residues. CDR3 in amino acids: CATKGEADTQYF. Written as DNA, the CDR3 is TGTGCCACCAAGGGGGAGGCAGATACGCAGTATTTT.

This chain uses TRBV12-3 or TRBV12-4 with TRBJ1-1; 9 positions agree with TRBD1. CDR3 size: 16 residues. The V segment lost 6 bases and the J segment 1 base; nucleotides outside the gene matches: 9. In nucleotides, the CDR3 is TGTGCCAGCAGAATAAACCCGGGACAGGGGAACACTGAAGCTTTCTTT. Encoded protein: CASRINPGQGNTEAFF.

The chain uses TRBV11-1 and TRBJ2-3, with TRBD1 identical over 9 bases. The V gene's germline CDR1 is SGHAT and CDR2 FQDESV (reference sequence). This CDR3 has 13 residues. V lost 8 bases, J lost 8 bases, and 8 bases stayed unmatched. CDR3 DNA sequence: TGTGCCAGCCTCCGGGACAGGGAATCTACGCAGTATTTT. Protein: CASLRDRESTQYF.

This chain uses TRBV10-3 with TRBJ2-5, with D unclear. The J call may not be correct, given that the DNA end is closer to TRBJ2-7. Germline CDR1 ENHRY, CDR2 SYGVKD. This CDR3 contains 15 residues. The CDR3 loop is CAISGHEHRLYEQYF. The CDR3 nucleotides read TGTGCCATCTCTGGCCACGAACACCGACTCTACGAGCAGTACTTC.

Notes on this clonotype: An end of the junction differs from the germline gene, which may be a read error. CDR3 residues: CSSRQGRGNTEAFF. CDR3 nucleotide sequence: TGCAGTTCTAGACAGGGAAGAGGAAACACTGAAGCTTTCTTT. This rearrangement joins TRBV20-1 to TRBJ1-1; 7 nucleotides line up with TRBD1. There are 14 residues in the CDR3. Germline values: CDR1 DFQATT, CDR2 SNEGSKA (reference sequence).

Comments on this clonotype: Just one base apart from a much larger clone, this may be a read error. The rearrangement links TRBV7-2 to TRBJ2-5, with D hard to call. This CDR3 has 13 residues. Germline V CDR1 and CDR2: SGHTA, FQGNSA. In DNA, the CDR3 is TGTGCCAGCAGCTTAGGACCCCAAGAGACCCAGTGCTTC. Its translation is CASSLGPQETQCF.

The chain employs TRBV3-1 and TRBJ2-7, with D perhaps matching TRBD1 or TRBD2 (5 bases each). The J call may be faulty, since TRBJ2-1 better matches the DNA end. Per the germline V gene, CDR1 is LGHDT and CDR2 is YNNKEL (reference sequence). The CDR3 covers 15 residues. As DNA, the CDR3 is TGTGCCAGCAGCCACGTGAGGGGTACACGCAATGAGCAGTTCTTC. Translating it yields CASSHVRGTRNEQFF.

This clonotype was found many times. The V call is TRBV7-2, the J call TRBJ2-7; 11 nucleotides line up with TRBD2. Unmatched junction bases numbered 4, after V lost 6 bases and J lost 0 bases. Per germline, CDR1 SGHTA and CDR2 FQGNSA. The CDR3 extends over 15 amino acids. The CDR3 DNA follows: TGTGCCAGCAGTCGAGGGACTAGCGGCTCCTACGAGCAGTACTTC. Translation: CASSRGTSGSYEQYF.

V usage is TRBV4-3 and J usage is TRBJ1-2; possible D gene TRBD1, 6 bases. CDR1 is LGHNA, CDR2 YSLEER, per germline. Trimming stripped 4 bases from V and 7 bases from J, with 25 bases between. The CDR3 length is 17 residues. CDR3 residues: CASSRAYTGPPGGGYTF. For the CDR3, the DNA is TGCGCCAGCAGCCGGGCCTACACAGGGCCCCCGGGAGGTGGCTACACCTTC.

This clonotype appeared many times. The CDR3 bases are TGTGCCAGCAGCCGCGGACAGGGAGAGACCCAGTACTTC. As protein: CASSRGQGETQYF. The chain couples TRBV7-3 to TRBJ2-5; 8 nucleotides line up with TRBD1. Unmatched junction bases numbered 3, after V lost 5 bases and J lost 4 bases. Germline V gives CDR1 SGHTA, CDR2 FQGTGA. The CDR3 is 13 amino acids.

The V call is TRBV10-2, the J call TRBJ2-3; no reliable D call. This CDR3 is built from 13 residues. The ends were cut back, 6 bases at V and 0 bases at J, with 7 bases in the middle. Germline V gives CDR1 WSHSY, CDR2 SAAADI. The CDR3 region is CASRDLSTDTQYF. The CDR3 region has the DNA TGCGCCAGCAGGGATCTTAGCACAGATACGCAGTATTTT.

Regarding this clonotype: One end of the junction varies from germline; a read error may be responsible. The chain is built from TRBV5-6 and TRBJ2-6; D might be TRBD1 (5 bases). CDR1 is SGHDT, CDR2 YYEEEE, per germline. The CDR3 is 12 amino acids. CDR3 protein: CASPSGANVLAF. The CDR3 DNA is TGTGCCAGCCCCTCTGGGGCCAACGTCCTGGCTTTC.

The V call is TRBV5-1, the J call TRBJ2-1, with D maybe TRBD1 (5 bases). Germline assignment: CDR1 SGHRS and CDR2 YFSETQ. The CDR3 is 12 residues long. Trimming cost V 8 bases and J 5 bases, with 11 bases left between them. The CDR3, as DNA: TGCGCCAGTAGGGGCACGAACAATGAGCAGTTCTTC. It encodes CASRGTNNEQFF.

J is TRBJ2-3 and V is TRBV2; D could derive from TRBD1 or TRBD2 (5 bases each). The V and J ends lost 7 bases and 4 bases respectively, with 18 bases between them. This CDR3 comprises 15 residues. Germline CDR1 reads SNHLY; CDR2 reads FYNNEI. DNA for the CDR3: TGTGCCAGCACTCCTTTGGGGGTTGTCGCAGATACGCAGTATTTT. Its protein product is CASTPLGVVADTQYF.

The rearrangement joins TRBV2 to TRBJ1-5; 7 bases align to TRBD1. There are 14 residues in the CDR3. CDR1 and CDR2 from the germline V gene are SNHLY and FYNNEI. Trimming took 4 bases from V and 5 from J; bases not matched to a gene: 5. The CDR3 nucleotides are TGTGCCAGCAGTGGACAGGGTTCTGATCAGCCCCAGCATTTT. Its protein is CASSGQGSDQPQHF. The full variable domain, its missing parts supplied by reference TRBV2 and TRBJ1-5, is EPEVTQTPSHQVTQMGQEVILRCVPISNHLYFYWYRQILGQKVEFLVSFYNNEISEKSEIFDDQFSVERPDGSNFTLKIRSTKLEDSAMYFCASSGQGSDQPQHFGDGTRLSIL.

The V call is TRBV6-5, the J call TRBJ2-7; 7 bases agree with TRBD1. Germline V gene sequence: CDR1 MNHEY, CDR2 SVGAGI. The CDR3 length is 16 residues. V shed 3 bases and J 1 base; nucleotides not matched to a gene: 9. For the CDR3, the DNA is TGTGCCAGCAGTTATGGGGCGGACAGGATGTCCTACGAGCAGTACTTC. Translation gives CASSYGADRMSYEQYF.

This chain connects TRBV11-2 to TRBJ1-1; the D is unclear. Germline loops: CDR1 SGHAT, CDR2 FQNNGV. There are 14 residues in the CDR3. V shed 5 bases and J shed 0 bases, with 10 bases lying between them. The CDR3 DNA reads as TGTGCCAGCAGCAAGAGTACAATGAACACTGAAGCTTTCTTT. Translating it yields CASSKSTMNTEAFF.

This clonotype was detected a few times. V usage is TRBV5-1 and J usage is TRBJ1-2; D unresolved. The germline gives CDR1 SGHRS, CDR2 YFSETQ. Trimming left V 4 bases short and J 8 bases short, with 15 bases between. This CDR3 has 13 residues. The CDR3, as DNA: TGCGCCAGCAGCCCGGACGGGTACTGGGGCTACACCTTC. It yields the protein CASSPDGYWGYTF.

A note on this clonotype: A junction boundary mismatches the germline segment, possibly from a read error. The chain carries TRBV6-6 and TRBJ2-5, with D unresolved. The CDR3 has 16 residues. Germline CDR1 MNHNY, CDR2 SVGAGI (reference sequence). The CDR3 protein is CVSSYPQLTEQETQYF. CDR3 DNA: TGTGTCAGCAGTTACCCGCAGTTGACGGAACAAGAGACCCAGTACTTC.

This clonotype turned up a few times. This sequence joins TRBV29-1 and TRBJ2-5; a possible D gene is TRBD2 (7 bases). Trimming pared 3 bases from V and 5 bases from J, leaving 13 bases between. Germline assignment: CDR1 SQVTM and CDR2 ANQGSEA. The CDR3 spans 13 residues. CDR3 sequence: CSVDRGGAETQYF. CDR3 coding DNA: TGCAGCGTTGATAGGGGGGGCGCGGAGACCCAGTACTTC.

The chain has TRBV27 and TRBJ1-2; no definite D call. The CDR3 is 13 amino acids. Germline V CDR1 and CDR2: MNHEY, SMNVEV (reference sequence). Trimming stripped 2 bases from V and 4 bases from J, with 8 bases between. The CDR3: CASSLREGYGYTF. CDR3 bases: TGTGCCAGCAGTTTACGGGAAGGCTATGGCTACACCTTC.